The 11 T cell receptor beta chains presented below share a single source sample, sequenced in a study of cytomegalovirus exposure and HLA in healthy donors. In the PCR, 60 Vbeta and 13 Jbeta primers were used. Only in-frame clones appear in the TCRdb table, and some are missing; sequencing was by immunoSEQ multiplex PCR. The data hold 100,000 or so clones, with about three quarters observed a single time. Material: PBMCs. The source of these receptors is a middle-aged man in good health and CMV-seronegative.

V usage is TRBV5-5 and J usage is TRBJ2-1, with 7 nucleotides matching TRBD1. Unmatched junction bases numbered 12, after V lost 1 base and J lost 5 bases. From germline, CDR1 is SGHKS and CDR2 YYEKEE (reference sequence). This CDR3 is 17 amino acids long. This CDR3 reads CASSLSLQGTLHNEQFF. CDR3 nucleotides: TGTGCCAGCAGCTTGTCACTACAGGGGACCCTTCACAATGAGCAGTTCTTC.

The chain joins TRBV9 to TRBJ1-1; TRBD1 matches at 7 bases. With V trimmed by 0 bases and J by 7 bases, 15 bases remained unmatched. The CDR3 has 17 amino acids. Germline V gene sequence: CDR1 SGDLS, CDR2 YYNGEE. The CDR3 loop reads CASSVVGRGEADREAFF. In DNA, the CDR3 is TGTGCCAGCAGCGTAGTTGGCAGGGGGGAAGCAGACCGTGAAGCTTTCTTT.

The chain recombines TRBV5-4 with TRBJ2-1; D might be TRBD1 (5 bases). The V gene's germline CDR1 is SGHNT and CDR2 YYREEE (reference sequence). This CDR3 is built from 15 residues. V was trimmed by 0 bases and J by 3 bases, leaving 10 bases between them. CDR3 DNA: TGTGCCAGCAGCTTGGGCAGGGCAGGCTACAATGAGCAGTTCTTC. Translating it yields CASSLGRAGYNEQFF.

The chain joins TRBV6-1 to TRBJ2-1; TRBD1 aligns across 11 bases. The CDR3 loop spans 13 amino acids. Trimming at V came to 3 bases and at J to 14 bases, leaving 6 bases not matched to a gene. Germline V CDR1 and CDR2: MNHNS, SASEGT. The CDR3 region is CASSEDRGRGEFF. The CDR3 nucleotides read TGTGCCAGCAGTGAGGACAGGGGGCGCGGGGAGTTCTTC.

This clone was detected only once. Written as DNA, the CDR3 is TGCGCCAGCGGGACAGACTATGGCTACACCTTC. Its protein product is CASGTDYGYTF. The V and J genes are TRBV5-1 and TRBJ1-2, with TRBD1 matching over 7 bases. This CDR3 spans 11 amino acids. Germline V gene data show CDR1 as SGHRS and CDR2 as YFSETQ. V shed 7 bases, J shed 3 bases, and the junction held 0 bases outside the gene matches.

V usage is TRBV2 and J usage is TRBJ1-4; the match to TRBD1 covers 7 bases. The CDR3 is 15 amino acids. The ends lost 6 bases at V and 0 bases at J; junction bases unmatched: 4. The germline gives CDR1 SNHLY, CDR2 FYNNEI. The CDR3 loop is CASRQGPATNEKLFF. DNA for the CDR3: TGTGCCAGCAGACAGGGGCCCGCAACTAATGAAAAACTGTTTTTT.

This clone was counted a few times. The chain links TRBV28 to TRBJ1-1; D is unresolved. The CDR3 consists of 16 residues. V lost 7 bases, J lost 0 bases, and 18 bases lay in between. Per the germline V gene, CDR1 is MDHEN and CDR2 is SYDVKM. The CDR3 region is CASTPPGSPMNTEAFF. The CDR3 nucleotides are TGTGCCAGCACCCCTCCGGGATCGCCCATGAACACTGAAGCTTTCTTT.

The chain has TRBV2 and TRBJ1-1; tentative D call: TRBD1 (5 bases). Trimming removed 5 bases at V and 8 bases at J, with 9 bases between. The CDR3 is made up of 11 amino acids. CDR1 SNHLY and CDR2 FYNNEI come from the germline V gene. The CDR3 DNA sequence: TGTGCCAGCAGTTCGGGGGACGAAGCTTTCTTT. It is translated as CASSSGDEAFF.

This chain uses TRBV5-1 with TRBJ1-1; TRBD1 matches at 8 bases. With 4 bases clipped from V and 12 bases from J, the junction kept 14 bases outside the gene matches. This CDR3 is built from 14 residues. CDR1 is SGHRS, CDR2 YFSETQ, per germline. CDR3 residues: CASSAARTGSASFF. The CDR3 DNA is TGCGCCAGCAGCGCGGCCAGGACAGGGTCGGCATCTTTCTTT.

There are a few counts of this clone. The V gene is TRBV5-1, the J gene TRBJ2-6; TRBD2 might be the D (5 bases). V lost 0 bases and J lost 1, with 5 bases in between. Germline values: CDR1 SGHRS, CDR2 YFSETQ. The CDR3 has 15 residues. The CDR3 sequence is CASSLGESGANVLTF. DNA for the CDR3: TGCGCCAGCAGCTTGGGGGAGTCTGGGGCCAACGTCCTGACTTTC.

The chain is built from TRBV27 and TRBJ1-5; TRBD1 matches 11 bases. From germline, CDR1 is MNHEY and CDR2 SMNVEV (reference sequence). After removal of 5 bases from V and 6 bases from J, the junction contained 9 bases not matched to a gene. The CDR3 is made up of 16 amino acids. For the CDR3, the DNA is TGTGCCAGCAGTCCTCGGACAGGGGGCGGGGGTCAGCCCCAGCATTTT. Its translation: CASSPRTGGGGQPQHF.